Each of the 12 T cell receptor beta chains below was sequenced from the same sample in a study of long-term antiretroviral therapy in people with HIV. The libraries were made with immunoSEQ v3.0 at survey level. Clones were sequenced by immunoSEQ multiplex PCR, and TCRdb holds only the in-frame ones, with some missing. In the table there are around 29,000 clones, roughly 95% of which are singletons. Sequenced here: unsorted PBMCs, sampled 6.3 years after starting antiretroviral therapy. These receptors all stem from a man younger than 40 with HIV.

The count of this clone is one. The chain is built from TRBV30 and TRBJ2-2; D possibly corresponds to TRBD1 (7 bases). In germline, CDR1 is GTSNPN, CDR2 SVGIG (reference sequence). This CDR3 is built from 15 residues. The V end was cut by 4 bases, the J end by 5 bases, with 17 bases between. The CDR3 nucleotides are TGTGCCTGGAACCCCCTGGCAGGGGGGACCGGGGAGCTGTTTTTT. This encodes CAWNPLAGGTGELFF.

The chain joins TRBV19 to TRBJ1-5; 10 nucleotides align to TRBD1. Germline V gene lookup returns CDR1 LNHDA and CDR2 SQIVND (reference sequence). The V gene end was trimmed by 3 bases and the J gene end by 0 bases; junction bases not matched to a gene: 8. CDR3 length: 18 amino acids. The CDR3 sequence is CASSIFGTGAFSNQPQHF. The CDR3 region has the DNA TGTGCCAGTAGTATCTTTGGGACAGGGGCGTTTAGCAATCAGCCCCAGCATTTT.

As for this clone: The same CDR3 is also encoded by other DNA sequences in this sample. The chain carries TRBV6-5 and TRBJ2-7; 8 bases agree with TRBD1. The CDR3 is 13 residues long. In germline, CDR1 is MNHEY, CDR2 SVGAGI. The junction had 3 bases not matched to a gene; V was cut back by 3 bases and J by 5 bases. The CDR3 DNA follows: TGTGCCAGCAGTTATGGACAGGGTGACGAGCAGTACTTC. This gives the protein CASSYGQGDEQYF.

The J gene is TRBJ2-2, the V gene TRBV7-9, with 9 bases fitting TRBD1. CDR1 and CDR2 (germline): SEHNR, FQNEAQ (reference sequence). J gave up 6 bases and V 6 bases, and 8 bases lay outside the gene matches. This CDR3 has 15 residues. For the CDR3, the DNA is TGTGCCAGCAGTCGAACTAGGGACAGGGCCGGGGAGCTGTTTTTT. Amino acid sequence: CASSRTRDRAGELFF.

V usage is TRBV4-3 and J usage is TRBJ2-4; D ambiguous. The CDR3 length is 12 residues. Germline V gives CDR1 LGHNA, CDR2 YSLEER. V lost 1 base and J lost 6, with 4 bases in between. The CDR3, as DNA: TGCGCCAGCAGCCAAGTCCGAAACATTCAGTACTTC. Protein product: CASSQVRNIQYF.

This chain connects TRBV19 to TRBJ1-5; 7 nucleotides align to TRBD1. The CDR3 sequence is 14 residues long. Trimming at V came to 4 bases and at J to 3 bases, leaving 3 bases not matched to a gene. Germline-derived CDR1 and CDR2 are LNHDA and SQIVND (reference sequence). In nucleotides, the CDR3 is TGTGCCAGTAGTAAAACAGGGGACAATCAGCCCCAGCATTTT. This codes for CASSKTGDNQPQHF.

This clone appeared a few times. The chain links TRBV11-2 to TRBJ2-7, with D unresolved. V was clipped by 3 bases and J by 3 bases, with 6 bases between them. The CDR3 covers 12 residues. Germline CDR1 is SGHAT and CDR2 is FQNNGV. CDR3 DNA sequence: TGTGCCAGCAGCTTCTCCGTCTACGAGCAGTACTTC. This codes for CASSFSVYEQYF.

This chain connects TRBV19 to TRBJ2-3; perhaps TRBD2 as D (6 bases). Between the trimmed V and J ends, which lost 1 base and 1 base, there was a span of 6 bases. CDR1 and CDR2 from the germline V gene are LNHDA and SQIVND (reference sequence). CDR3 size: 14 residues. CDR3 sequence: CASSIGGGTDTQYF. Here the CDR3 DNA reads TGTGCCAGTAGTATAGGCGGGGGCACAGATACGCAGTATTTT.

CDR3 protein: CASSDHLYEQYF. The CDR3, as DNA: TGTGCCAGCAGTGACCACCTATACGAGCAGTACTTC. The chain joins TRBV27 to TRBJ2-7; D uncertain. V lost 5 bases to trimming and J lost 4 bases, with 9 bases between them. Germline V gene sequence: CDR1 MNHEY, CDR2 SMNVEV (reference sequence). The CDR3 sequence is 12 residues long.

This clone appeared a single time. This chain uses TRBV30 with TRBJ1-4, with D perhaps matching TRBD1 (6 bases). This CDR3 is built from 14 residues. With 0 bases removed from V and 5 bases from J, the gap between germline ends came to 10 bases. The V gene's germline CDR1 is GTSNPN and CDR2 SVGIG (reference sequence). The CDR3 is CAWSVAGVNEKLFF. CDR3 sequence (DNA): TGTGCCTGGAGTGTGGCAGGGGTGAATGAAAAACTGTTTTTT.

The V call is TRBV7-2, the J call TRBJ2-2; 8 positions agree with TRBD1. The V gene's germline CDR1 is SGHTA and CDR2 FQGNSA. Trimming removed 10 bases from V and 0 bases from J; junction bases left unmatched: 4. The CDR3 extends over 14 amino acids. Written as DNA, the CDR3 is TGTGCCAATTCGGGACAGGCGAACACCGGGGAGCTGTTTTTT. Translating it yields CANSGQANTGELFF.

The chain uses TRBV7-2 and TRBJ2-1; 10 positions match TRBD1. CDR3 size: 18 residues. Germline V CDR1 and CDR2: SGHTA, FQGNSA. Trimming took 7 bases from V and 0 from J; bases not matched to a gene: 12. CDR3 nucleotide sequence: TGTGCCAGCACCCCCGGGACAGGGGTCCCTAGCTCCTACAATGAGCAGTTCTTC. Translation gives CASTPGTGVPSSYNEQFF.